The T cell receptor beta chain described here comes from a study of T-cell reconstitution after alpha-beta-depleted transplantation in children. Study-wide findings and caveats: The study reportedly traced alpha-beta T cells about two months after transplant to several hundred expanded graft clones. Some patients' high day-60 TCRbeta diversity was attributed to recipient cells surviving conditioning. By one year post-transplant, T-cell counts and diversity largely arose from T cells that were newly produced.

CDR1 and CDR2 from the germline V gene are MNHNS and SASEGT. The CDR3 contains 15 residues. V was trimmed by 7 bases and J by 7 bases, leaving 19 bases between them. This clonotype was seen more than once but under ten times. Its antigen is unidentified. Unique molecular identifiers were used to barcode this TCRbeta library. TCRdb analysed the PCR reads with MiXCR anew, one entry per CDR3 protein. In the table there are a few hundred thousand distinct CDR3 sequences, over 10% of which are singletons. The rearrangement uses TRBV6-1 and TRBJ1-4; D is ambiguous. The clonotype was recovered from a male patient between 5 and 17 years old who had a stem cell transplant for acute myeloid leukemia, so the T cells may come from the graft donor. This specimen consisted of PBMCs, mostly from graft donor cells, obtained 360 days after TCRalphabeta/CD19-depleted stem cell transplant. CDR3 bases: TGTGCCAGCACCCTACGGGAGGGATCCAGTGAAAAACTGTTTTTT. It yields the protein CASTLREGSSEKLFF.